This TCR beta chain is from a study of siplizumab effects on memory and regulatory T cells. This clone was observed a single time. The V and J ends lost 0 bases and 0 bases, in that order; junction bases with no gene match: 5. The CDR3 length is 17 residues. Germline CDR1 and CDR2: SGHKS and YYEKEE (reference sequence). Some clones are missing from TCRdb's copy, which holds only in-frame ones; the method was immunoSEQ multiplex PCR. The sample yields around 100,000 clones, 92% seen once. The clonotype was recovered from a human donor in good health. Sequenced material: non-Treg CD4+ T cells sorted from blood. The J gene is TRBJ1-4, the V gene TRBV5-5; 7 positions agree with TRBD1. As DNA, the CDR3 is TGTGCCAGCAGCTTGGCGACAGGGAGTGCAACTAATGAAAAACTGTTTTTT. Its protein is CASSLATGSATNEKLFF.